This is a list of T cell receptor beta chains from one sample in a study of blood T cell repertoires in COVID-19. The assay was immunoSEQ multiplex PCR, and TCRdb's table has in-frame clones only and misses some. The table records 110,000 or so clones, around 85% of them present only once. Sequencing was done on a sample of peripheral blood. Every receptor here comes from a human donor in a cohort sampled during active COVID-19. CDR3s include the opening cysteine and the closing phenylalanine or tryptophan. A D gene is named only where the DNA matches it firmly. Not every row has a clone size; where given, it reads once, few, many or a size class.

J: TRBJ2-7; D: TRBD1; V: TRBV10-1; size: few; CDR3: CASSAGQGPYYEQYF; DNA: TGCGCCAGCAGTGCAGGACAGGGTCCATACTACGAGCAGTACTTC
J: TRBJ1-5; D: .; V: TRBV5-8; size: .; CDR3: CASSRGVGRGDRGNQPQHF; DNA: TGTGCCAGCAGCCGAGGTGTCGGCAGGGGCGACAGAGGAAATCAGCCCCAGCATTTT
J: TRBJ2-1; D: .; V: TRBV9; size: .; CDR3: CASSVHGGTPNNEQFF; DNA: TGTGCCAGCAGCGTACATGGGGGGACCCCAAACAATGAGCAGTTCTTC
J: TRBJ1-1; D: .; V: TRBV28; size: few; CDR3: CASSFAGLEAFF; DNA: TGTGCCAGCAGTTTTGCTGGACTTGAAGCTTTCTTT
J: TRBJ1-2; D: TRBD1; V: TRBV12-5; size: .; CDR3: CASGQDRGLGGYTF; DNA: TGTGCTAGTGGTCAGGACAGGGGGCTTGGTGGCTACACCTTC
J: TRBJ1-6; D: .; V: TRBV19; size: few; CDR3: CASQGGSSYNSPLHF; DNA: TGTGCCAGCCAAGGCGGGAGCTCCTATAATTCACCCCTCCACTTT
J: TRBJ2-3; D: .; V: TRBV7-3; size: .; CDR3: CASSLTAGEGDTQYF; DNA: TGTGCCAGCAGCTTAACGGCAGGGGAGGGAGATACGCAGTATTTT
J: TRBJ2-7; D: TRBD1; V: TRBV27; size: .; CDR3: CASSPFGHPGQGVSYEQYF; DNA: TGTGCCAGCAGTCCTTTTGGCCATCCGGGACAGGGCGTCTCCTACGAGCAGTACTTC
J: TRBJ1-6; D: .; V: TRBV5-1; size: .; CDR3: CASSFTGSKGSPLHF; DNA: TGCGCCAGCAGCTTCACAGGGAGTAAAGGTTCACCCCTCCACTTT
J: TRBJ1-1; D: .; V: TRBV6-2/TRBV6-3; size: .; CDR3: CASSQGAEAFF; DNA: TGTGCCAGCAGTCAAGGGGCTGAAGCTTTCTTT
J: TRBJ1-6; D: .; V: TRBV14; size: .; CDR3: CASSPGTSYNSPLHF; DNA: TGTGCCAGCAGCCCCGGGACTTCGTATAATTCACCCCTCCACTTT
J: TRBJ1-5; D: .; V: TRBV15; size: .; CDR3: CATSSRLAGPQHF; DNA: TGTGCCACCAGCAGCAGGCTTGCGGGGCCCCAGCATTTT
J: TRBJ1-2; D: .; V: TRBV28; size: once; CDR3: CASSFFGDKRAYTF; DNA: TGTGCCAGCAGTTTTTTTGGGGACAAGCGTGCCTACACCTTC
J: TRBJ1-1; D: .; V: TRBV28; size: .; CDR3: CASSPPLTVNTEAFF; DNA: TGTGCCAGCAGTCCCCCACTTACAGTGAACACTGAAGCTTTCTTT
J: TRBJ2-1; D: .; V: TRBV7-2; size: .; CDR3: CASSTWDFLYNEQFF; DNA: TGTGCCAGCAGCACTTGGGACTTTCTCTACAATGAGCAGTTCTTC
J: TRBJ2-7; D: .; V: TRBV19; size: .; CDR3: CASSIEGGHRGSYEQYF; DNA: TGTGCCAGTAGTATAGAGGGAGGCCACAGGGGATCCTACGAGCAGTACTTC
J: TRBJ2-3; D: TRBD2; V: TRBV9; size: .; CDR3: CASSPGTSGRNTDTQYF; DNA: TGTGCCAGCAGCCCCGGGACTAGCGGGAGAAACACAGATACGCAGTATTTT
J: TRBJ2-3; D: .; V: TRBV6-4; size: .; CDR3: CASSRRQGTDTQYF; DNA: TGTGCCAGCAGTAGGAGACAGGGCACAGATACGCAGTATTTT
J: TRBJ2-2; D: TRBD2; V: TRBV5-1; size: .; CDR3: CASGASGGNTGELFF; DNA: TGCGCCAGCGGGGCTAGCGGGGGGAACACCGGGGAGCTGTTTTTT
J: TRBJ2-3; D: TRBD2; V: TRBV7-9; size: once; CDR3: CASSLALASGGNTDTQYF; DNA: TGTGCCAGCAGCTTAGCGCTTGCTAGCGGGGGGAACACAGATACGCAGTATTTT
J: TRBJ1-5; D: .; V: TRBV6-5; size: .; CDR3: CASSPREGRRPQHF; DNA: TGTGCCAGCAGTCCAAGGGAGGGTCGGCGGCCCCAGCATTTT
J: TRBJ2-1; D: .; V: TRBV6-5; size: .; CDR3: CASRRDSDNEQFF; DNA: TGTGCCAGCCGACGGGACTCAGACAATGAGCAGTTCTTC
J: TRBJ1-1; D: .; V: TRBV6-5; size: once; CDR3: CASSRQLMNTEAFF; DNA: TGTGCCAGCAGTCGACAGCTCATGAACACTGAAGCTTTCTTT
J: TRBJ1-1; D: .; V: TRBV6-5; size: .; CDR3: CASSRAERNTEAFF; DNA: TGTGCCAGCTCGAGGGCGGAACGAAACACTGAAGCTTTCTTT
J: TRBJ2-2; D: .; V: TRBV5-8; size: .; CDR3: CASSLDRGFPLRNTGELFF; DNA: TGTGCCAGCAGCTTGGATAGGGGTTTCCCCCTAAGGAACACCGGGGAGCTGTTTTTT
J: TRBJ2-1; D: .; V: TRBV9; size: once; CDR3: CASSVGAGANNEQFF; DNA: TGTGCCAGCAGCGTAGGGGCGGGGGCCAACAATGAGCAGTTCTTC
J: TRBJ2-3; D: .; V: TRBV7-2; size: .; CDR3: CASRPGGAADTQYF; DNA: TGTGCCAGCAGGCCAGGCGGGGCCGCAGATACGCAGTATTTT
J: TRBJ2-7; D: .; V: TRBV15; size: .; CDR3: CATSRVEYPYEQYF; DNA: TGTGCCACCAGCAGAGTAGAATACCCCTACGAGCAGTACTTC